This T cell receptor beta chain is from a study of blood T cell repertoires in COVID-19. V gave up 5 bases and J gave up 2 bases, with 12 bases separating them. The CDR3 extends over 14 amino acids. The germline V gene encodes CDR1 MNHEY and CDR2 SVGEGT. Sequencing used immunoSEQ multiplex PCR; TCRdb keeps in-frame clones, though not all of them. Of around 31,000 clones detected, 88% appear once; the ten largest clones hold 7.9%. The material sequenced was peripheral blood. The TCR originated in a man in his 60s with COVID-19, enrolled during active disease. The gene calls are TRBV6-2 or TRBV6-3 and TRBJ1-1; D gene ambiguous. The CDR3 coding sequence is TGTGCCAGCAGTGAGACCCACAGTAACACTGAAGCTTTCTTT. This sequence encodes CASSETHSNTEAFF.